This entry features one TCR beta chain sequence. In the original processing: Amplification from reference gene primers served as the basis for estimated nucleated cell counts. Sequenced by immunoSEQ multiplex PCR; TCRdb stores in-frame clones only, minus some. The DNA gave D and trimming, while V, J and clone size come from that table. The sample consists of hundreds of thousands of clones, roughly 89% of them appearing once. The record originates from a study of blood T cell repertoires in COVID-19. Study-level background: Samples of COVID-19 (acute and convalescent) were obtained from the United States, Italy and Spain.

The CDR3 runs 15 residues. V shed 0 bases and J shed 0 bases, with 6 bases lying between them. Germline V CDR1 and CDR2: SEHNR, FQNEAQ (reference sequence). Participants' reported clinical history set cohort assignment. Recovered Cohort 3 donors showed two negative PCRs, clearance, or symptom resolution. The V call is TRBV7-9, the J call TRBJ2-1; tentative D call: TRBD2 (5 bases). Sequenced material: PBMCs or T cells enriched from blood (not recorded which). This sequence was found in a man between 35 and 55 years old who had recovered from COVID-19. The CDR3 loop is CASSLAGSSYNEQFF. CDR3 in DNA: TGTGCCAGCAGCTTAGCGGGGAGCTCCTACAATGAGCAGTTCTTC.